The clone carrying this T cell receptor beta chain has just one count. The PCR made use of 60 Vbeta and 13 Jbeta primers. Here immunoSEQ multiplex PCR was the method, and the copy in TCRdb shows in-frame clones only, minus some. The sample shows almost 95,000 clones, 69% of them seen only once. The CDR3 totals 14 residues. V lost 0 bases and J lost 7, with 10 bases in between. The germline gives CDR1 LGHNA, CDR2 YSLEER. These data originate in a study of cytomegalovirus exposure and HLA in healthy donors. This receptor was identified in a man aged 50 to 60 in good health and CMV-seronegative. The chain joins TRBV4-3 to TRBJ1-5; D gene unclear. Sequenced sample: PBMCs. CDR3 DNA: TGCGCCAGCAGCCAAGACCCTTCTTTGCAGCCCCAGCATTTT. This translates into CASSQDPSLQPQHF.